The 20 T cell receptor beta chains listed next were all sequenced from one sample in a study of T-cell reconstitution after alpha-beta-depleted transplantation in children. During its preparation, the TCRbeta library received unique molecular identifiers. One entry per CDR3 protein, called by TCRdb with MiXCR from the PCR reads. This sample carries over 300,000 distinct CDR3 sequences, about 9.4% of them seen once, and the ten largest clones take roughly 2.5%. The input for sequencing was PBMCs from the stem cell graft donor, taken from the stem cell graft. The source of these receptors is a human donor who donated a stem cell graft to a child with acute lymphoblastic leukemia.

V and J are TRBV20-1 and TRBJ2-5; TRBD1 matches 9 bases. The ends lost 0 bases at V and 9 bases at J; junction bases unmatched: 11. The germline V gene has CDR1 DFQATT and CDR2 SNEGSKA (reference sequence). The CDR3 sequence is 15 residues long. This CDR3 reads CSARDIMGQGVSQYF. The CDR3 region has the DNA TGCAGTGCTAGAGATATCATGGGACAGGGAGTATCCCAGTACTTC.

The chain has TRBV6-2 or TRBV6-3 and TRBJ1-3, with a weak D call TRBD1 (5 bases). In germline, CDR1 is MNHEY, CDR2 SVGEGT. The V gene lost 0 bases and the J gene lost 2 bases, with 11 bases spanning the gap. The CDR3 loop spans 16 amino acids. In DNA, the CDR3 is TGTGCCAGCAGTTACTCGGCGGGGCCGGCTGGAAACACCATATATTTT. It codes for CASSYSAGPAGNTIYF.

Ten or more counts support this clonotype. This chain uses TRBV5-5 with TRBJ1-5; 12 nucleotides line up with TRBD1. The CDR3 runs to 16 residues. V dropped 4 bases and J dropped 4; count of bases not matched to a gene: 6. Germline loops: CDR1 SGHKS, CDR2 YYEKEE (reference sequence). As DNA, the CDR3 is TGTGCCAGCAGCGAGGGACAGGGGGCGACTAATCAGCCCCAGCATTTT. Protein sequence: CASSEGQGATNQPQHF. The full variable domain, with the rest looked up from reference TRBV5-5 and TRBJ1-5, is DAGVTQSPTHLIKTRGQQVTLRCSPISGHKSVSWYQQVLGQGPQFIFQYYEKEERGRGNFPDRFSARQFPNYSSELNVNALLLGDSALYLCASSEGQGATNQPQHFGDGTRLSIL.

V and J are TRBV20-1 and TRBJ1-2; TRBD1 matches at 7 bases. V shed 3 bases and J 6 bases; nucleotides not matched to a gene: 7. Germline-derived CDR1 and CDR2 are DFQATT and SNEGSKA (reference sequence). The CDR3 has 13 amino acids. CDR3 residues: CSASGGQFHGYTF. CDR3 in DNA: TGCAGTGCTAGCGGGGGACAGTTCCATGGCTACACCTTC.

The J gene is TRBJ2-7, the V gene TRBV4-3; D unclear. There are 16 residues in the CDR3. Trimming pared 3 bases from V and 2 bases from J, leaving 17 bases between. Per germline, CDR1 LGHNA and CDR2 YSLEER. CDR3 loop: CASSHPQWTETYEQYF. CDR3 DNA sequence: TGCGCCAGCAGCCACCCCCAGTGGACGGAAACCTACGAGCAGTACTTC.

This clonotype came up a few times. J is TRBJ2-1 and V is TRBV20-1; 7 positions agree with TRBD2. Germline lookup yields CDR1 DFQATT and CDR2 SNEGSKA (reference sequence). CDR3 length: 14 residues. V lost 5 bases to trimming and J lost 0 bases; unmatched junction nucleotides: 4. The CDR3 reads CSAPPGGSYNEQFF. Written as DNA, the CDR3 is TGCAGTGCTCCGCCGGGGGGCTCCTACAATGAGCAGTTCTTC.

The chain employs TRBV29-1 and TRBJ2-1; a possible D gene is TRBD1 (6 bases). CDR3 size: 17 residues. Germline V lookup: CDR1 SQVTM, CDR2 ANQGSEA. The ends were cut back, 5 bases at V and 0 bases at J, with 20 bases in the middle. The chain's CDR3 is CSVLRATGPSSYNEQFF. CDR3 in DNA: TGCAGCGTTCTAAGGGCTACAGGGCCCAGCTCCTACAATGAGCAGTTCTTC.

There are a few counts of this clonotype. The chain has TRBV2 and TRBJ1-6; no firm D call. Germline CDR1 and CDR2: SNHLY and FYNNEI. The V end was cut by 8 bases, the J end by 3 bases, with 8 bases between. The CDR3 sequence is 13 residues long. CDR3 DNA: TGTGCCAGCGGGCAGGACTATAATTCACCCCTCCACTTT. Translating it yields CASGQDYNSPLHF.

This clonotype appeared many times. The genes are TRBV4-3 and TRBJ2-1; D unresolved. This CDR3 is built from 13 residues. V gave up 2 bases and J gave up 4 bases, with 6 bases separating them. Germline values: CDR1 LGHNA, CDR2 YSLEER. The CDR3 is CASSQPGYNEQFF. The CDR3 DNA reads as TGCGCCAGCAGCCAACCTGGGTACAATGAGCAGTTCTTC.

This CDR3 is CASSQDRGGGQPQHF. The DNA of the CDR3 is TGCGCCAGCAGCCAAGATCGGGGAGGGGGTCAGCCCCAGCATTTT. V and J are TRBV4-3 and TRBJ1-5; TRBD1 might be the D (6 bases). Trimming stripped 0 bases from V and 6 bases from J, with 12 bases between. Germline CDR1 is LGHNA and CDR2 is YSLEER. The CDR3 has 15 amino acids.

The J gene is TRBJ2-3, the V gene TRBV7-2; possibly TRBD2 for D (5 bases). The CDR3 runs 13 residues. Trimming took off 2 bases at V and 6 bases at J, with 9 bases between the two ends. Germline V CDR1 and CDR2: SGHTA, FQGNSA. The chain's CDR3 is CASSLQPGDTQYF. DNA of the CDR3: TGTGCCAGCAGCTTACAGCCGGGGGATACGCAGTATTTT.

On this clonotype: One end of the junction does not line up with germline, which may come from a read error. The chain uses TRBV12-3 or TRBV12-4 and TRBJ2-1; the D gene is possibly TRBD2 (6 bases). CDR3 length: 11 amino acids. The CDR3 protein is CARSFGGPGLF. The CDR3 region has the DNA TGTGCCCGCAGTTTCGGGGGACCGGGGCTCTTC.

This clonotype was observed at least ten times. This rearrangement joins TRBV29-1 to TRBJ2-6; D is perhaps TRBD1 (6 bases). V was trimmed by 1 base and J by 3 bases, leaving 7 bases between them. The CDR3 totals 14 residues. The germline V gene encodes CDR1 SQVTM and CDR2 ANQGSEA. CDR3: CSVEGGLGANVLTF. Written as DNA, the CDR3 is TGCAGCGTTGAAGGGGGGCTTGGGGCCAACGTCCTGACTTTC.

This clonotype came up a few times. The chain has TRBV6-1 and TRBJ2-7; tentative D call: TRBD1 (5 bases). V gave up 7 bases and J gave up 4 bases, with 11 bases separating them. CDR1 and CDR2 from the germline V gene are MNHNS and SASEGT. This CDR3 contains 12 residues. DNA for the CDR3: TGTGCCAGCACCGAAAGGGGTTACGAGCAGTACTTC. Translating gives CASTERGYEQYF.

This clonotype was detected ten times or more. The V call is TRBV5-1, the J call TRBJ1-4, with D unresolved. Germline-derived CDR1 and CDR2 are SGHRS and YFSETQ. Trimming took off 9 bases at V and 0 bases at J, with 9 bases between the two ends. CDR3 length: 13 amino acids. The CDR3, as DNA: TGCGCCACCTCACAAGCAACTAATGAAAAACTGTTTTTT. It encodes CATSQATNEKLFF.

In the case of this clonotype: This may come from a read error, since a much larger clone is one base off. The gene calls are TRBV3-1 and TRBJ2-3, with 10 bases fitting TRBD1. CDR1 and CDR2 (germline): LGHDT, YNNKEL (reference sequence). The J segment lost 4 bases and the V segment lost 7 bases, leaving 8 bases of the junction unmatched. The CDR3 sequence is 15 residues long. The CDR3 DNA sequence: TGTGCCAGCACCCGACAGGGGGCTTCATCAGATACGCAGTATTTT. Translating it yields CASTRQGASSDTQYF.

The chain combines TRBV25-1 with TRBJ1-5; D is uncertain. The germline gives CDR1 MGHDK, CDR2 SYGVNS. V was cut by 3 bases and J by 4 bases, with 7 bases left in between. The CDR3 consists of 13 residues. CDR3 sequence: CASSDYSNQPQHF. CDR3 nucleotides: TGTGCCAGCAGTGATTACTCGAATCAGCCCCAGCATTTT.

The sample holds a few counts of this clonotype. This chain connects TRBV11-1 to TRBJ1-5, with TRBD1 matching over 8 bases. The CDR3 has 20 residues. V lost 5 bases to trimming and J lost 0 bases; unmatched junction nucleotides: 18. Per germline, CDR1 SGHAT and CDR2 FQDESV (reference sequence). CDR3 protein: CASSQTPSRDRFYSNQPQHF. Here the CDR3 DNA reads TGTGCCAGCAGCCAAACCCCTTCCCGGGACAGGTTTTATAGCAATCAGCCCCAGCATTTT.

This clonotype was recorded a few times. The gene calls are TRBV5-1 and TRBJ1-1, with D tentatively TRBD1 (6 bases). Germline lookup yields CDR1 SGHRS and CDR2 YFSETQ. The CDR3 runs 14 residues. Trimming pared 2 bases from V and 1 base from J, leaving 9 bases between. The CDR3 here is CASSFRGQNTEAFF. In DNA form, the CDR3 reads TGCGCCAGCAGCTTCAGGGGACAGAACACTGAAGCTTTCTTT.

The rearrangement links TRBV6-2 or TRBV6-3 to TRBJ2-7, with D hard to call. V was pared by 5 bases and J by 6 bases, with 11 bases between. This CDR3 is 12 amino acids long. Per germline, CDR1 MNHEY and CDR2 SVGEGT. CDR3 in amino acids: CASSRGVREQYF. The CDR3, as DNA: TGTGCCAGCAGTCGTGGGGTGCGCGAGCAGTACTTC.